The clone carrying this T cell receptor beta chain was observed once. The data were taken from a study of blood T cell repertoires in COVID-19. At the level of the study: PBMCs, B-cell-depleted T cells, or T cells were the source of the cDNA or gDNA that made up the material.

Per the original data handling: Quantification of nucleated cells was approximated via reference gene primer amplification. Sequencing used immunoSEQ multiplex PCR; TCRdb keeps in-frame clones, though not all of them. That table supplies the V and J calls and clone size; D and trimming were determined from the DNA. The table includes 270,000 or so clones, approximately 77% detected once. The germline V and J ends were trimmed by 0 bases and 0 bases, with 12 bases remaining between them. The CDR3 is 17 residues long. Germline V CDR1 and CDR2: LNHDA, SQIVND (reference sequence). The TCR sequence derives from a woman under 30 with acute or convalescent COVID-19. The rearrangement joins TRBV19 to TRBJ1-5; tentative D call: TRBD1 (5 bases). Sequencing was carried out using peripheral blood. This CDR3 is CASSIDPDSYSNQPQHF. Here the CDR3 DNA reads TGTGCCAGTAGTATAGATCCTGACAGTTATAGCAATCAGCCCCAGCATTTT.